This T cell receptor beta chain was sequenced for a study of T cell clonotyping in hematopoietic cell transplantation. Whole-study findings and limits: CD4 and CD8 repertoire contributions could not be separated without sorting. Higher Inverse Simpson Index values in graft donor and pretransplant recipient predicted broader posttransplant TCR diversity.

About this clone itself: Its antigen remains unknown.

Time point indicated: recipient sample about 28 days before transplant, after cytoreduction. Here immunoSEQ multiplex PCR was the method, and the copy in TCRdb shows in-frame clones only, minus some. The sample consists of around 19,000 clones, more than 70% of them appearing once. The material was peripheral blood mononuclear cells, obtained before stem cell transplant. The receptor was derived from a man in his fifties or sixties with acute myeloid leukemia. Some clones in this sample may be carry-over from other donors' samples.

CDR3 bases: TGTGCCAGCAGCGTAGAACTCTCCCCGAGAGCAGATACGCAGTATTTT. Amino acids: CASSVELSPRADTQYF. The chain uses TRBV7-2 and TRBJ2-3; unclear D gene. CDR1 SGHTA and CDR2 FQGNSA come from the germline V gene. V was trimmed by 5 bases and J by 4 bases, leaving 19 bases between them. The CDR3 totals 16 residues. Variable domain in full (rest from reference TRBV7-2 and TRBJ2-3): GAGVSQSPSNKVTEKGKDVELRCDPISGHTALYWYRQSLGQGLEFLIYFQGNSAPDKSGLPSDRFSAERTGGSVSTLTIQRTQQEDSAVYLCASSVELSPRADTQYFGPGTRLTVL.